This TCR beta chain is drawn from a study of memory CD4+ T cells and cytomegalovirus serostatus (dated by TCRdb to the late 2010s). For the wider study: The cohort included about 33 healthy adults from Belgium, of whom 9 were CMV seropositive and roughly 24 were CMV seronegative. To replicate a published TCR-based CMV serostatus classifier, the study sequenced CD4+ memory TCRbeta repertoires from a Belgian cohort whose cytomegalovirus serostatus was known. General conclusions and limits of the study: For CMV serostatus prediction, a median bootstrapped AUC of approximately 0.95 was reached with the original framework, and a median bootstrapped AUC of 0.91 was reached with a US-trained random forest. Among the 160 or so previously reported CMV-associated TCRbeta sequences, some 62 showed up in the CD4+ memory repertoires, with each one found in between one and five individuals. The results were interpreted as suggesting that the CMV-associated TCR signature is mostly present in the CD4+ memory repertoire. Only CD4+CD45RO+ memory cells were sequenced, in contrast to the original study, in which naive and memory CD4+ and CD8+ populations were covered. On the Belgian cohort, the classifier built on the original framework reached a median bootstrapped AUC of nearly 0.96, with a 95% CI of 0.76-1.00.

In regard to this clone: There is no known antigen for this receptor. Within one base of it there is no much larger clone, and no base qualities were kept.

Single viable CD3+CD4+CD8-CD45RO+ cells were sorted as memory CD4+ T cells on a FACSAria II. CMV serostatus was determined with a Roche Elecsys assay detecting serum IgG against CMV pp150, pp28, p38 and p52. After thawing, total CD4+ T cells were enriched by positive selection with CD4 magnetic microbeads. Samples originated from another study that specifically interrogated the CD4+ T cell memory repertoire. Peripheral blood mononuclear cells were isolated and cryopreserved following standard operating procedures; serum was stored at -80 °C. CD3-PerCP (BW264/56), CD4-APC (RPA-T4), CD45RO-PE (UCHT1) and CD8-Pacific Orange (3B5) antibodies were used for staining, and non-viable cells were excluded with Sytox blue. V is clipped by 4 bases and J by 0 bases, and the sequence between their germline boundaries is 8 bases long. The CDR1 and CDR2 encoded by the germline V gene (reference sequence) are SGHNT and YYREEE. The CDR3 runs 15 residues from the cysteine to the phenylalanine. Just the 45-base CDR3 DNA is kept, in frame starting at base 1.

The Quick-DNA Microprep Kit was used to extract genomic DNA from the sorted cells. Amplification of TCRbeta DNA was done with the immunoSEQ hsTCRbeta kit, following the protocol from the manufacturer. TCRbeta libraries were sequenced on an Illumina MiSeq instrument. As for how the authors treated the data: Once out-of-frame sequences had been removed, 2,200,000 or so distinct TCRbeta sequences were left, which works out to an average of about 66,813 per individual. Each individual was scored by the count of 150 to 200 previously reported CMV-associated TCRbeta sequences and the total productive distinct TCRbeta count. A beta-binomial model was reimplemented in Python, and scikit-learn random forests with default parameters were trained on US cohort data. On the Belgian cohort, classifier performance was reported as the median AUC, along with percentile confidence intervals, across 10,000 bootstrap iterations. This is the immuneACCESS table as TCRdb keeps it, with only in-frame sequences that have V and J called. A part of the clones is gone; compared with another copy, unresolved V genes explain less than half, and the rest is unexplained. V and J calls plus clone size are reproduced from that table; the DNA served to infer D and trimming. The sample records 40,000 to 55,000 clones, over 65% of which are singletons. The ten largest clonotypes hold around 0.6% of the sample.

Sample: memory CD4+ T cells from blood. This receptor was obtained from an adult in good health and CMV-seronegative. The V gene is TRBV5-4 and the J gene is TRBJ2-6; possibly the D gene is TRBD1, per 6 matching bases. Read as DNA, the sequence is TGTGCCAGCAGCCTGGACAGCTCTGGGGCCAACGTCCTGACTTTC. It specifies CASSLDSSGANVLTF.